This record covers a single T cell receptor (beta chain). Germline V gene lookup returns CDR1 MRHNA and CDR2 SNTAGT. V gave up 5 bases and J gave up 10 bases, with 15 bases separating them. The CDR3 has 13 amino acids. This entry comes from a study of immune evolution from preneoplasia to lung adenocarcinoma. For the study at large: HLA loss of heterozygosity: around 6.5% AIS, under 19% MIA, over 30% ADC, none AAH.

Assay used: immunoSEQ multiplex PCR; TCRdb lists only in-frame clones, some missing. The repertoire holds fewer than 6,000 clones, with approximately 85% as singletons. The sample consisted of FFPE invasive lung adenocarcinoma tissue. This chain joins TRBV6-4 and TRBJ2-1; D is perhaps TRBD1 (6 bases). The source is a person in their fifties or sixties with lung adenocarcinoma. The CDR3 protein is CASSRDTSSEQFF. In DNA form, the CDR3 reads TGTGCCAGCAGTCGGGACACCAGTTCGGAGCAGTTCTTC.